The 16 T cell receptor beta chains listed next were all sequenced from one sample in a study of read filtering for tumor transcriptome and immune sequencing. From 350 to 500 ng of RNA, a library with molecular barcoded alpha/delta and beta/gamma adaptors was made. TCRdb processed the reads anew with MiXCR; each CDR3 protein has one entry. The sample records 35,000 to 50,000 distinct CDR3 sequences, roughly an eighth being singletons. Sequenced sample: a population of CD138-negative cells sorted from bone marrow. The receptors were gathered from a donor aged 40 or over with multiple myeloma.

This clonotype was found many times. The gene calls are TRBV19 and TRBJ2-3, with D perhaps TRBD1 (6 bases). V was shortened by 5 bases and J by 0 bases, with 12 bases between the two germline ends. The CDR3 sequence is 15 residues long. Germline CDR1 reads LNHDA; CDR2 reads SQIVND (reference sequence). In DNA, the CDR3 is TGTGCCAGTAGTCCACGACAGGATAGCACAGATACGCAGTATTTT. The encoded protein is CASSPRQDSTDTQYF. The full variable domain, in which reference TRBV19 and TRBJ2-3 provide the parts outside the CDR3, is DGGITQSPKYLFRKEGQNVTLSCEQNLNHDAMYWYRQDPGQGLRLIYYSQIVNDFQKGDIAEGYSVSREKKESFPLTVTSAQKNPTAFYLCASSPRQDSTDTQYFGPGTRLTVL.

This clonotype occurred many times. The rearrangement joins TRBV28 to TRBJ1-4; weak D call: TRBD1 (5 bases). The V gene lost 6 bases and the J gene lost 8 bases, with 16 bases spanning the gap. In germline, CDR1 is MDHEN, CDR2 SYDVKM. The CDR3 has 14 residues. As DNA, the CDR3 is TGTGCCAGCAGCCCAGGCGGCGGGGACGAAAAACTGTTTTTT. Translation gives CASSPGGGDEKLFF.

The chain combines TRBV14 with TRBJ1-3; D remains unclear. CDR3 length: 14 residues. Per the germline V gene, CDR1 is SGHDN and CDR2 is FVKESK. Trimming removed 8 bases at V and 1 base at J, with 12 bases between. The CDR3 coding sequence is TGTGCCAGCTTACCGGCCGGGTCTGGAAACACCATATATTTT. Translating it yields CASLPAGSGNTIYF.

This clonotype was seen at least ten times. With a much larger clone just one base away, this may be a read error. This chain links TRBV4-1 with TRBJ1-1, with 7 bases identical to TRBD1. Looked up from germline, CDR1 is MGHRA and CDR2 is YSYEKL. The CDR3 has 19 amino acids. The CDR3 reads CASSPNPAGGVSILTVAFF. Here the CDR3 DNA reads TGCGCCAGCAGCCCCAATCCAGCAGGGGGGGTGTCAATTCTCACTGTAGCTTTCTTT.

This clonotype was counted ten times or more. V is TRBV28 and J is TRBJ2-1, with D maybe TRBD2 (6 bases). Per the germline V gene, CDR1 is MDHEN and CDR2 is SYDVKM. Trimming shortened V by 3 bases and J by 5 bases, and 11 bases separated the two germline ends. The CDR3 has 14 residues. CDR3 DNA sequence: TGTGCCAGCAGTTTGCCACTAGCAAACAATGAGCAGTTCTTC. It is translated as CASSLPLANNEQFF.

This clonotype has at least ten counts. CDR3 in amino acids: CSVENRGYEQYF. CDR3 coding DNA: TGCAGCGTTGAAAACAGGGGATACGAGCAGTACTTC. The gene calls are TRBV29-1 and TRBJ2-7; 7 bases align to TRBD1. Germline CDR1 reads SQVTM; CDR2 reads ANQGSEA. J gave up 4 bases and V 2 bases, and 2 bases lay outside the gene matches. The CDR3 is 12 residues long.

This clonotype appeared a few times. V usage is TRBV7-9 and J usage is TRBJ2-7; 12 bases line up with TRBD2. Germline trimming cut 4 bases from V and 7 bases from J; bases unmatched to any gene: 8. The CDR3 covers 15 residues. Per the germline V gene, CDR1 is SEHNR and CDR2 is FQNEAQ (reference sequence). The CDR3 loop is CASSSGTSGFLEQYF. The DNA for the CDR3 is TGTGCCAGCAGCTCCGGGACTAGCGGGTTTTTGGAGCAGTACTTC.

In this sample, this clonotype turned up many times. This chain connects TRBV6-1 to TRBJ2-3; possible D gene TRBD1, 6 bases. With 6 bases removed from V and 0 bases from J, the gap between germline ends came to 10 bases. The CDR3 runs to 14 residues. CDR1 and CDR2 (germline): MNHNS, SASEGT. Here the CDR3 reads CASRDRFSTDTQYF. CDR3 nucleotide sequence: TGTGCCAGCAGGGACAGATTTAGCACAGATACGCAGTATTTT.

This clonotype was seen ten or more times. The V and J genes are TRBV19 and TRBJ1-5; the D is unclear. This CDR3 comprises 12 residues. Germline values: CDR1 LNHDA, CDR2 SQIVND (reference sequence). Trimming took 9 bases from V and 3 from J, leaving 9 bases between them. CDR3 nucleotides: TGTGCCAGCACTTGGTACAATCAGCCCCAGCATTTT. This gives the protein CASTWYNQPQHF. Supplemented by reference TRBV19 and TRBJ1-5, the full variable domain reads DGGITQSPKYLFRKEGQNVTLSCEQNLNHDAMYWYRQDPGQGLRLIYYSQIVNDFQKGDIAEGYSVSREKKESFPLTVTSAQKNPTAFYLCASTWYNQPQHFGDGTRLSIL.

This clonotype has a count of ten or more. The J gene is TRBJ2-7, the V gene TRBV27; unclear D gene. V was pared by 4 bases and J by 5 bases, with 9 bases between. The V gene's germline CDR1 is MNHEY and CDR2 SMNVEV (reference sequence). This CDR3 region has 12 residues. The CDR3 here is CASSSAGHEQYF. Written as DNA, the CDR3 is TGTGCCAGCAGTTCCGCAGGTCACGAGCAGTACTTC.

This clonotype was detected ten times or more. V and J are TRBV5-5 and TRBJ2-7; D is unresolved. The V and J ends lost 4 bases and 2 bases respectively, with 13 bases between them. Germline CDR1 is SGHKS and CDR2 is YYEKEE (reference sequence). CDR3 size: 14 residues. The CDR3 region is CASSATGSAYEQYF. The CDR3 DNA reads as TGTGCCAGCAGCGCGACCGGGTCCGCCTACGAGCAGTACTTC. Combining the CDR3 with reference TRBV5-5 and TRBJ2-7 gives the whole variable domain DAGVTQSPTHLIKTRGQQVTLRCSPISGHKSVSWYQQVLGQGPQFIFQYYEKEERGRGNFPDRFSARQFPNYSSELNVNALLLGDSALYLCASSATGSAYEQYFGPGTRLTVT.

This clonotype was observed at least ten times. The V call is TRBV5-1, the J call TRBJ2-7, with 7 bases that match TRBD1. The junction had 9 bases not matched to a gene; V was cut back by 5 bases and J by 1 base. Germline lookup yields CDR1 SGHRS and CDR2 YFSETQ. CDR3 size: 15 residues. DNA of the CDR3: TGCGCCAGCAGTTTTACAGGGGCTAGATCCTACGAGCAGTACTTC. It codes for CASSFTGARSYEQYF.

A note on this clonotype: A much larger clonotype is one base distant, so this may be a read error. The V and J genes are TRBV29-1 and TRBJ2-3; D gene unclear. Germline V gives CDR1 SQVTM, CDR2 ANQGSEA. The CDR3 has 12 residues. CDR3 DNA: TGCAGCTCCCTTGATAGCATAGATACGCAGTATTTT. This codes for CSSLDSIDTQYF.

This clonotype was detected ten times or more. This rearrangement joins TRBV20-1 to TRBJ2-3; 14 nucleotides line up with TRBD2. The trim removed 5 bases at V and 0 bases at J, leaving 10 bases unmatched. This CDR3 is 18 amino acids long. Germline V lookup: CDR1 DFQATT, CDR2 SNEGSKA (reference sequence). CDR3 in DNA: TGCAGTGCTGAGAGACTAGCGGGGGGGCCGTTTAGCACAGATACGCAGTATTTT. This translates into CSAERLAGGPFSTDTQYF.

This clonotype was observed at least ten times. The rearrangement links TRBV29-1 to TRBJ2-6, with 8 bases that match TRBD1. Germline-derived CDR1 and CDR2 are SQVTM and ANQGSEA. The CDR3 is made up of 16 amino acids. V lost 4 bases to trimming and J lost 2 bases; unmatched junction nucleotides: 7. The CDR3 protein is CSVGAGTGTGANVLTF. The CDR3, as DNA: TGCAGCGTTGGGGCCGGGACAGGAACTGGGGCCAACGTCCTGACTTTC.

At least ten counts were recorded for this clonotype. The V and J genes are TRBV5-1 and TRBJ2-1; D is perhaps TRBD1 or TRBD2 (5 bases each). The CDR3 sequence is 14 residues long. Germline V CDR1 and CDR2: SGHRS, YFSETQ. The V gene lost 3 bases and the J gene lost 3 bases, with 10 bases spanning the gap. This CDR3 is CASSSVGDYNEQFF. The CDR3 region has the DNA TGCGCCAGCAGCTCGGTGGGGGACTACAATGAGCAGTTCTTC.